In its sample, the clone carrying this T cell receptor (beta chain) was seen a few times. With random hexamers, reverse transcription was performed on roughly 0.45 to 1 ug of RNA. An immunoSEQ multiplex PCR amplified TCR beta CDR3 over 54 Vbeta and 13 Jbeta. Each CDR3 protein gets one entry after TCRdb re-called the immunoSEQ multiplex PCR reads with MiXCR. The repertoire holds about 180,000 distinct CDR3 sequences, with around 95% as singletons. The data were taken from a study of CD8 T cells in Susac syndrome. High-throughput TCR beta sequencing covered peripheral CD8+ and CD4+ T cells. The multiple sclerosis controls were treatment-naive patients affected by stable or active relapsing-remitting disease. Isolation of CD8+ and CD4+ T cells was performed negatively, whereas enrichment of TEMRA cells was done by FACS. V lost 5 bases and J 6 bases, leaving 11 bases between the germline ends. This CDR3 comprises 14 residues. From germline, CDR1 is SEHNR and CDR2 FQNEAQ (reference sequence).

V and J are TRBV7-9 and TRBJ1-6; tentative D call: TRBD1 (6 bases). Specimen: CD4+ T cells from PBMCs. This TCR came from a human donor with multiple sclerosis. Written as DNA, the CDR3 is TGTGCCAGCAGCCTGGGACAAAGTAATTCACCCCTCCACTTT. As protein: CASSLGQSNSPLHF. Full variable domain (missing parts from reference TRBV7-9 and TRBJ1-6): DTGVSQNPRHKITKRGQNVTFRCDPISEHNRLYWYRQTLGQGPEFLTYFQNEAQLEKSRLLSDRFSAERPKGSFSTLEIQRTEQGDSAMYLCASSLGQSNSPLHFGNGTRLTVT.